This T cell receptor beta chain derives from a study of blood T cell repertoires in COVID-19. Study-level background: The cDNA or gDNA used as material had been derived from T cells, B-cell-depleted T cells, or PBMCs.

Using immunoSEQ multiplex PCR, the repertoire was profiled, and TCRdb retains in-frame clones only, with some absent. Of 150,000 or so clones listed, about 88% were seen once; the top ten hold 15% to 20%. The TCR originated in a man aged 55 to 69 with active or convalescent COVID-19. What was sequenced was peripheral blood.

The CDR3 sequence: CASSADYGIYNEQFF. Here the CDR3 DNA reads TGCGCCAGCAGTGCAGACTATGGGATTTACAATGAGCAGTTCTTC. The chain carries TRBV10-2 and TRBJ2-1; maybe TRBD2 (5 bases). Germline loops: CDR1 WSHSY, CDR2 SAAADI. V shed 4 bases and J shed 4 bases, with 14 bases lying between them. The CDR3 totals 15 residues.